The next 12 T cell receptor beta chains were all read from a single sample in a study of cytomegalovirus exposure and HLA in healthy donors. The assay was immunoSEQ multiplex PCR, and TCRdb's table has in-frame clones only and misses some. Here the sample spans 110,000 or so clones, around 87% being singletons. Sequencing input: PBMCs. These receptors were taken from a woman aged 18-29 years in good health and CMV-seropositive.

V and J are TRBV11-3 and TRBJ2-3, with 11 bases matching TRBD2. The V gene's germline CDR1 is SGHNT and CDR2 YENEEA. The CDR3 covers 16 residues. V lost 3 bases, J lost 2 bases, and 4 bases stayed unmatched. The CDR3 region has the DNA TGTGCCAGCAGCTTGCTAGCGGGGGGATTCACAGATACGCAGTATTTT. Protein sequence: CASSLLAGGFTDTQYF.

The chain is built from TRBV27 and TRBJ1-2; a weak D match, TRBD1 (5 bases). There are 13 residues in the CDR3. V shed 3 bases and J shed 3 bases, with 8 bases lying between them. Germline CDR1 is MNHEY and CDR2 is SMNVEV (reference sequence). The CDR3 spells CASSFAGYYGYTF. For the CDR3, the DNA is TGTGCCAGCAGTTTTGCAGGGTACTATGGCTACACCTTC.

The genes are TRBV19 and TRBJ2-1; 8 positions match TRBD2. CDR1 and CDR2 (germline): LNHDA, SQIVND (reference sequence). The CDR3 loop spans 14 amino acids. V shed 9 bases and J 7 bases; nucleotides not matched to a gene: 11. The CDR3 spells CASQSGSDRNEQFF. CDR3 coding DNA: TGTGCCAGCCAGAGCGGGAGTGACCGTAATGAGCAGTTCTTC.

The rearrangement uses TRBV6-6 and TRBJ2-7, with TRBD2 matching 9 bases. Germline V gives CDR1 MNHNY, CDR2 SVGAGI (reference sequence). J gave up 2 bases and V 2 bases, and 1 base lay outside the gene matches. The length of the CDR3 is 14 residues. CDR3 sequence: CASSYGGRAYEQYF. As DNA, the CDR3 is TGTGCCAGCAGTTACGGCGGGAGGGCCTACGAGCAGTACTTC.

This sequence joins TRBV11-2 and TRBJ2-7, with TRBD1 matching 8 bases. CDR3 size: 14 residues. The V and J ends lost 10 bases and 5 bases, in that order; junction bases with no gene match: 13. The germline gives CDR1 SGHAT, CDR2 FQNNGV. The CDR3 here is CATRGQGPSHEQYF. DNA of the CDR3: TGTGCCACTAGAGGACAGGGCCCGAGCCACGAGCAGTACTTC. Combining the CDR3 with reference TRBV11-2 and TRBJ2-7 gives the whole variable domain EAGVAQSPRYKIIEKRQSVAFWCNPISGHATLYWYQQILGQGPKLLIQFQNNGVVDDSQLPKDRFSAERLKGVDSTLKIQPAKLEDSAVYLCATRGQGPSHEQYFGPGTRLTVT.

As DNA, the CDR3 is TGTGCCAGCAGCTTACTCCCGGGAGTGAACACTGAAGCTTTCTTT. Its translation is CASSLLPGVNTEAFF. The chain couples TRBV7-3 to TRBJ1-1, with D hard to call. CDR1 and CDR2 (germline): SGHTA, FQGTGA. The CDR3 runs to 15 residues. V shed 2 bases and J shed 0 bases, with 10 bases lying between them.

The rearrangement links TRBV19 to TRBJ1-2; D ambiguous. CDR3 size: 17 residues. The V gene's germline CDR1 is LNHDA and CDR2 SQIVND (reference sequence). V was pared by 6 bases and J by 4 bases, with 24 bases between. CDR3 loop: CASRQWRNTETGYGYTF. In DNA form, the CDR3 reads TGTGCCAGTAGACAATGGCGTAATACAGAAACCGGCTATGGCTACACCTTC.

This chain links TRBV28 with TRBJ1-5, with D unclear. The CDR3 is made up of 15 amino acids. V lost 7 bases and J lost 9, with 22 bases in between. Germline V CDR1 and CDR2: MDHEN, SYDVKM. The CDR3 here is CASNPVRGSLSPQHF. Here the CDR3 DNA reads TGTGCCAGCAACCCGGTGCGGGGAAGTCTTTCGCCCCAGCATTTT.

The V and J genes are TRBV19 and TRBJ1-5; TRBD1 is a possible D gene (5 bases). The germline V gene has CDR1 LNHDA and CDR2 SQIVND (reference sequence). V was cut by 3 bases and J by 0 bases, with 21 bases left in between. This CDR3 has 19 amino acids. CDR3 residues: CASSMLRLMTEYSNQPQHF. The CDR3 DNA is TGTGCCAGTAGTATGTTAAGGCTAATGACAGAGTATAGCAATCAGCCCCAGCATTTT.

V gene TRBV5-6 combines with J gene TRBJ2-1; 10 nucleotides match TRBD2. Germline trimming cut 3 bases from V and 7 bases from J; bases unmatched to any gene: 10. Germline values: CDR1 SGHDT, CDR2 YYEEEE. The CDR3 extends over 16 amino acids. In DNA, the CDR3 is TGTGCCAGCAGCTCCCTTACTAGCGGGGCCCTGAATGAGCAGTTCTTC. This encodes CASSSLTSGALNEQFF.

This chain connects TRBV6-5 to TRBJ1-5, with 8 bases lining up with TRBD1. Trimming cost V 5 bases and J 2 bases; bases outside gene matches: 5. Per germline, CDR1 MNHEY and CDR2 SVGAGI. The CDR3 is 15 amino acids. Here the CDR3 DNA reads TGTGCCAGCAGTCCCCAGGGGGCTGGCAATCAGCCCCAGCATTTT. This sequence encodes CASSPQGAGNQPQHF.

This clone was observed a single time. CDR3 amino acids: CASSLRGTEAFF. The DNA for the CDR3 is TGTGCCAGCAGCTTGCGCGGGACTGAAGCTTTCTTT. The rearrangement joins TRBV5-4 to TRBJ1-1; no firm D call. Germline V CDR1 and CDR2: SGHNT, YYREEE (reference sequence). Between the trimmed V and J ends, which lost 1 base and 5 bases, there was a span of 6 bases. The CDR3 length is 12 residues.